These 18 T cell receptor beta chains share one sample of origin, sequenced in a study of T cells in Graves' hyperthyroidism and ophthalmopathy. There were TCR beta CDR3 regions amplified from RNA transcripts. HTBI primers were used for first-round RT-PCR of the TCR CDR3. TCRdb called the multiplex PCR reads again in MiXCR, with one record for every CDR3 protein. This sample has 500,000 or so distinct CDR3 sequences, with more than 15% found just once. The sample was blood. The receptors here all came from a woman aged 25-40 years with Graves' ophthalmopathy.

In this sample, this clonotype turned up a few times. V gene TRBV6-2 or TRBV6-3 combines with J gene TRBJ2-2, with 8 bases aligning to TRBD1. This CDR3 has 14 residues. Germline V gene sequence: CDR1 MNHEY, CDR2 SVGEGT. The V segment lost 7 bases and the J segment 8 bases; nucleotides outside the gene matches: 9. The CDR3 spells CASIQDREWGELFF. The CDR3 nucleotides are TGTGCCAGCATCCAGGACAGGGAGTGGGGGGAGCTGTTTTTT.

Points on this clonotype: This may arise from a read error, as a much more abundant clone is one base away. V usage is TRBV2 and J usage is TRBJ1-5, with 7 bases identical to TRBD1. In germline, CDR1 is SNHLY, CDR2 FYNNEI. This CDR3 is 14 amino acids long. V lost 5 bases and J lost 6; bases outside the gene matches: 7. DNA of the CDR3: TGTGCCAGCAGTTTTGGGACAGAGAGTCAGCCCCAGCATTTT. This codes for CASSFGTESQPQHF.

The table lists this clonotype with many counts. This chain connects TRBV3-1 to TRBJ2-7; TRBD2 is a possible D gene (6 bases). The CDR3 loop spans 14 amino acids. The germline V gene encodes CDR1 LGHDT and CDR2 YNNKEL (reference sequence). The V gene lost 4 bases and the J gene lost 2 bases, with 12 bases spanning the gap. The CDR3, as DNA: TGTGCCAGCAGCCCTACCGGGGGAACCTACGAGCAGTACTTC. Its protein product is CASSPTGGTYEQYF.

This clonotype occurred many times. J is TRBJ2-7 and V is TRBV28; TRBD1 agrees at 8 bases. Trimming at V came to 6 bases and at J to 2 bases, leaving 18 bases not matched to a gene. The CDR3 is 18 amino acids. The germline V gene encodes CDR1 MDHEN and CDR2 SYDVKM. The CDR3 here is CASSLPPARDRRPYEQYF. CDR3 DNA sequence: TGTGCCAGCAGCCTACCCCCGGCCCGGGACAGGAGACCCTACGAGCAGTACTTC.

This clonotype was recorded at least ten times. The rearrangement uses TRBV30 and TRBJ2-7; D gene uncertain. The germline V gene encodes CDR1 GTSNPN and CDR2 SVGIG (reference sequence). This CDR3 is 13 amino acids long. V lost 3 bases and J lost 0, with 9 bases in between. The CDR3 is CAWRVRASYEQYF. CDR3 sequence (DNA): TGTGCCTGGAGAGTCCGGGCCTCCTACGAGCAGTACTTC.

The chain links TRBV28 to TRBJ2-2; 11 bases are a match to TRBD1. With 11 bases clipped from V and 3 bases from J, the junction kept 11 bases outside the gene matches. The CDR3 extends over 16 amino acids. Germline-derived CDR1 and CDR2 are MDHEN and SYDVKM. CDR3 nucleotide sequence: TGTGCCGGAATGTCCGGGACAGGGGGATACACCGGGGAGCTGTTTTTT. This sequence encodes CAGMSGTGGYTGELFF.

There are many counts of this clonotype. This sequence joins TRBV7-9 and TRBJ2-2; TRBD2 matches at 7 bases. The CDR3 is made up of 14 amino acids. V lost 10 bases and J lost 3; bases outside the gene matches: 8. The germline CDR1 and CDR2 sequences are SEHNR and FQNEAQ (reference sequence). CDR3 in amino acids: CATDDGRYTGELFF. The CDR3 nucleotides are TGTGCCACCGACGACGGGAGGTACACCGGGGAGCTGTTTTTT.

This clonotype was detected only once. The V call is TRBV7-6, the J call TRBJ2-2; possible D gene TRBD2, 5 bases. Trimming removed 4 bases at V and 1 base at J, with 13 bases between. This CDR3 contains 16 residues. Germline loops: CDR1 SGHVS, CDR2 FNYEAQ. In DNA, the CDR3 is TGTGCCAGCAGCTCAATTCGGGGATTGAACACCGGGGAGCTGTTTTTT. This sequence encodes CASSSIRGLNTGELFF.

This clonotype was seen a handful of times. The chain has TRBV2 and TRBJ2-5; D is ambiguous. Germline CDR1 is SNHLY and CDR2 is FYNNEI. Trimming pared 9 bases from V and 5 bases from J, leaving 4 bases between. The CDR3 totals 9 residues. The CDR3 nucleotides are TGTGCCAGGGGGGAGACCCAGTACTTC. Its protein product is CARGETQYF.

The CDR3 is CASSQGREYNEQFF. The DNA for the CDR3 is TGTGCCAGCAGCCAAGGTAGAGAATACAATGAGCAGTTCTTC. The V and J genes are TRBV28 and TRBJ2-1, with no clear D. V was trimmed by 6 bases and J by 4 bases, leaving 13 bases between them. Germline-derived CDR1 and CDR2 are MDHEN and SYDVKM. The CDR3 has 14 amino acids.

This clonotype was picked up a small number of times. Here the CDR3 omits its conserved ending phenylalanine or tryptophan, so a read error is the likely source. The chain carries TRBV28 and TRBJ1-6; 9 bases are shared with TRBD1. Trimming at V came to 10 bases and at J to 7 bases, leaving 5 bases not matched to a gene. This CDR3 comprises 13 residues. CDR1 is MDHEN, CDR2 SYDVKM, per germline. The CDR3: CATRDRDNSPLHL. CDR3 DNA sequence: TGTGCCACCAGGGACAGGGACAATTCACCCCTCCACCTT.

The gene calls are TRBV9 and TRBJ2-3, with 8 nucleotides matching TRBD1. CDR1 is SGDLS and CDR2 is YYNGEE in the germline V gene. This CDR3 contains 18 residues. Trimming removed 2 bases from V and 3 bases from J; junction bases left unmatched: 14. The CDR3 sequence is CASSVSSTGESRTDTQYF. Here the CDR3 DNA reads TGTGCCAGCAGCGTCAGCTCGACAGGGGAGTCCCGTACAGATACGCAGTATTTT.

CDR3 residues: CASSYPLGSRSSYNEQFF. CDR3 sequence (DNA): TGTGCCAGCAGTTACCCTCTCGGATCTAGGAGCTCCTACAATGAGCAGTTCTTC. The rearrangement links TRBV6-2 or TRBV6-3 to TRBJ2-1; D call uncertain. The V gene's germline CDR1 is MNHEY and CDR2 SVGEGT. The CDR3 is 18 residues long. V was clipped by 2 bases and J by 0 bases, with 17 bases between them.

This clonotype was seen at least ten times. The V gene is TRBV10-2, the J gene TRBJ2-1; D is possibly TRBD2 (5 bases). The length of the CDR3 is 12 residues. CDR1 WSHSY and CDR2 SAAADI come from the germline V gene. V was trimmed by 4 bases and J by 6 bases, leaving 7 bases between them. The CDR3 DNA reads TGCGCCAGCAGTGGAACTAGCAATGAGCAGTTCTTC. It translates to CASSGTSNEQFF.

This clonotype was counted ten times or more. The CDR3 region has the DNA TGTGCCAGCAGCCTGACCCCTAACGCGGGAGGACTACGAGAGCAGTACTTC. The encoded protein is CASSLTPNAGGLREQYF. This sequence joins TRBV11-2 and TRBJ2-7; 8 nucleotides line up with TRBD2. Trimming cost V 5 bases and J 7 bases; bases outside gene matches: 19. The CDR3 contains 17 residues. In germline, CDR1 is SGHAT, CDR2 FQNNGV.

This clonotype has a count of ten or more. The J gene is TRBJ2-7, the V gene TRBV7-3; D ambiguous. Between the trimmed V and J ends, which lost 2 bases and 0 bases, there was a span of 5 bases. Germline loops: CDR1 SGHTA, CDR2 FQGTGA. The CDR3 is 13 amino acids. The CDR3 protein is CASSLAASYEQYF. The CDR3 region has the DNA TGTGCCAGCAGCTTAGCGGCCTCCTACGAGCAGTACTTC.

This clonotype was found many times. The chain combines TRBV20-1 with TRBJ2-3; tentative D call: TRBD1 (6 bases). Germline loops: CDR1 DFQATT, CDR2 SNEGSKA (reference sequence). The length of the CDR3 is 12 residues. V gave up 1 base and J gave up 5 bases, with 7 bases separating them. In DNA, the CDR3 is TGCAGTGCTAGAGCAGGGGAAGATACGCAGTATTTT. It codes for CSARAGEDTQYF.

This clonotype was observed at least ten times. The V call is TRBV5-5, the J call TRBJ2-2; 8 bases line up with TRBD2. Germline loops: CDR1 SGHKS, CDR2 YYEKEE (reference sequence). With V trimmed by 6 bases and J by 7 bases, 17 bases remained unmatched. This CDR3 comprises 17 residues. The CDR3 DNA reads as TGTGCCAGCACCCCCCACCCAAGCGGGAGAAGGGACGGGGAGCTGTTTTTT. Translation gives CASTPHPSGRRDGELFF.